These 6 T cell receptor beta chains were all obtained from the same sample, sequenced in a study of long-term antiretroviral therapy in people with HIV. Version v3.0 of the immunoSEQ assay ran at survey level. Assay used: immunoSEQ multiplex PCR; TCRdb lists only in-frame clones, some missing. This sample carries some 35,000 clones, around 94% of them seen once, and the ten largest clones take 3.6%. Specimen: unsorted PBMCs, collected 4.1 years after starting antiretroviral therapy. All receptors derive from a woman aged 45 to 65 with HIV.

The J gene is TRBJ2-5, the V gene TRBV7-3; 9 nucleotides align to TRBD1. CDR1 is SGHTA and CDR2 is FQGTGA in the germline V gene. With 4 bases clipped from V and 2 bases from J, the junction kept 2 bases outside the gene matches. There are 14 residues in the CDR3. In nucleotides, the CDR3 is TGTGCCAGCAGCTCGACAGGGGGGCAAGAGACCCAGTACTTC. Translation: CASSSTGGQETQYF.

Concerning this clone: The sample carries other DNA sequences with the same CDR3. The V gene is TRBV19, the J gene TRBJ2-7, with D unclear. Looked up from germline, CDR1 is LNHDA and CDR2 is SQIVND (reference sequence). The V end lost 5 bases, the J end lost 4 bases, and 9 bases lay between the germline ends. The CDR3 covers 12 residues. In nucleotides, the CDR3 is TGTGCCAGTAGTTCATCAGGTTACGAGCAGTACTTC. Its protein product is CASSSSGYEQYF.

The chain employs TRBV29-1 and TRBJ2-7; no firm D call. Germline V lookup: CDR1 SQVTM, CDR2 ANQGSEA. Trimming shortened V by 3 bases and J by 0 bases, and 6 bases separated the two germline ends. CDR3 length: 12 residues. CDR3 loop: CSVESSSYEQYF. The CDR3 DNA is TGCAGCGTTGAGAGCAGCTCCTACGAGCAGTACTTC.

The chain recombines TRBV4-3 with TRBJ2-1; 12 bases fit TRBD2. From germline, CDR1 is LGHNA and CDR2 YSLEER. V was pared by 2 bases and J by 0 bases, with 14 bases of the junction left unmatched. The CDR3 has 21 residues. The chain's CDR3 is CASSQPSSGGALTYSYNEQFF. Here the CDR3 DNA reads TGCGCCAGCAGCCAACCGTCTAGCGGGGGGGCCTTGACTTACTCCTACAATGAGCAGTTCTTC.

The gene calls are TRBV7-2 and TRBJ1-1; D is unclear. CDR1 and CDR2 (germline): SGHTA, FQGNSA. Trimming cost V 6 bases and J 4 bases, with 12 bases left between them. The CDR3 consists of 13 residues. CDR3 residues: CASSSQIRTEAFF. In nucleotides, the CDR3 is TGTGCCAGCAGTTCTCAAATACGCACTGAAGCTTTCTTT.

The chain joins TRBV6-6 to TRBJ1-2, with 7 bases identical to TRBD1. This CDR3 is 14 amino acids long. With 6 bases clipped from V and 4 bases from J, the junction kept 8 bases outside the gene matches. Per the germline V gene, CDR1 is MNHNY and CDR2 is SVGAGI (reference sequence). The DNA for the CDR3 is TGTGCCAGCAGCACCCCGGACAGGCGCTATGGCTACACCTTC. Translation: CASSTPDRRYGYTF.